The 8 T cell receptor beta chains in this list originate from one sample, sequenced in a study of cytomegalovirus exposure and HLA in healthy donors. PCR was performed using 60 Vbeta and 13 Jbeta primers. Profiling relied on immunoSEQ multiplex PCR, and the TCRdb table lists in-frame clones only, not all of them. The sample has 250,000 to 350,000 clones; about four fifths are singletons. Sequencing used PBMCs. All receptors derive from a girl aged 2-15 years in good health and CMV-seronegative.

This rearrangement joins TRBV5-5 to TRBJ1-1; TRBD1 matches at 8 bases. Germline V gene sequence: CDR1 SGHKS, CDR2 YYEKEE (reference sequence). CDR3 size: 14 residues. J lost 3 bases, V lost 1 base, and 2 bases had no gene match. This CDR3 reads CASSLTGGDTEAFF. In DNA, the CDR3 is TGTGCCAGCAGCTTGACAGGGGGGGACACTGAAGCTTTCTTT.

This chain uses TRBV6-5 with TRBJ2-7; D not certain. Trimming left V 2 bases short and J 2 bases short, with 10 bases between. The CDR3 length is 14 residues. Germline V CDR1 and CDR2: MNHEY, SVGAGI. The CDR3 sequence is CASSYGRPPYEQYF. CDR3 in DNA: TGTGCCAGCAGTTACGGGCGCCCACCCTACGAGCAGTACTTC.

Only one count was recorded for this clone. The chain employs TRBV9 and TRBJ1-2, with a possible D match to TRBD1 (5 bases). The CDR3 contains 17 residues. V was shortened by 6 bases and J by 4 bases, with 25 bases between the two germline ends. Germline-derived CDR1 and CDR2 are SGDLS and YYNGEE. The CDR3 DNA reads as TGTGCCAGCACCACCGTATCACAGGAGCCGCACCCCTATGGCTACACCTTC. This encodes CASTTVSQEPHPYGYTF.

The chain couples TRBV2 to TRBJ1-1; 7 positions match TRBD1. This CDR3 has 14 residues. Germline lookup yields CDR1 SNHLY and CDR2 FYNNEI. The V and J ends lost 7 bases and 3 bases, in that order; junction bases with no gene match: 8. The CDR3 loop is CASNPTGLDTEAFF. CDR3 coding DNA: TGTGCCAGCAACCCGACAGGGCTCGACACTGAAGCTTTCTTT. The full variable domain, completed using reference TRBV2 and TRBJ1-1, is EPEVTQTPSHQVTQMGQEVILRCVPISNHLYFYWYRQILGQKVEFLVSFYNNEISEKSEIFDDQFSVERPDGSNFTLKIRSTKLEDSAMYFCASNPTGLDTEAFFGQGTRLTVV.

The rearrangement uses TRBV29-1 and TRBJ2-2; 8 bases agree with TRBD2. Germline loops: CDR1 SQVTM, CDR2 ANQGSEA. The CDR3 consists of 15 residues. V shed 3 bases and J 0 bases; nucleotides not matched to a gene: 3. The CDR3 loop is CSVDTGGTNTGELFF. DNA for the CDR3: TGCAGCGTTGATACGGGGGGGACGAACACCGGGGAGCTGTTTTTT.

This sequence joins TRBV18 and TRBJ1-4; D call uncertain. CDR1 is KGHSH, CDR2 LQKENI, per germline. Between the trimmed V and J ends, which lost 6 bases and 5 bases, there was a span of 7 bases. The CDR3 totals 12 residues. The CDR3 region has the DNA TGTGCCAGCTCCCGGGGAAATGAAAAACTGTTTTTT. Protein: CASSRGNEKLFF.

The chain joins TRBV30 to TRBJ1-6, with D unresolved. There are 15 residues in the CDR3. Germline V gene lookup returns CDR1 GTSNPN and CDR2 SVGIG (reference sequence). The V gene lost 6 bases and the J gene lost 0 bases, with 12 bases spanning the gap. CDR3 loop: CACRPTSSYNSPLHF. The CDR3 DNA sequence: TGTGCCTGTCGTCCAACGAGCTCCTATAATTCACCCCTCCACTTT.

V usage is TRBV5-1 and J usage is TRBJ2-7; D perhaps matches TRBD2 (5 bases). V shed 0 bases and J shed 0 bases, with 7 bases lying between them. Germline V gives CDR1 SGHRS, CDR2 YFSETQ. This CDR3 has 14 residues. This chain's CDR3 is CASSLVEGSYEQYF. The CDR3 DNA sequence: TGCGCCAGCAGCTTGGTTGAGGGCTCCTACGAGCAGTACTTC.